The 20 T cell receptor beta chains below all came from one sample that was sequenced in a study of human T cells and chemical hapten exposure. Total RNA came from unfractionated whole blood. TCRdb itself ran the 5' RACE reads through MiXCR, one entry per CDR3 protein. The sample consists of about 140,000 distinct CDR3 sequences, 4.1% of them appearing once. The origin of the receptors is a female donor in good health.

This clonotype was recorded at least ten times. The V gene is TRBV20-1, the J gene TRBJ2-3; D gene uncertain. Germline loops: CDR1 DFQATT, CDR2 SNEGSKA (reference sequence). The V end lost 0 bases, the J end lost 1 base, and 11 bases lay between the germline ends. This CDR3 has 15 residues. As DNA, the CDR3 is TGCAGTGCTAGAGATGTACGGAGAGGCACAGATACGCAGTATTTT. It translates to CSARDVRRGTDTQYF.

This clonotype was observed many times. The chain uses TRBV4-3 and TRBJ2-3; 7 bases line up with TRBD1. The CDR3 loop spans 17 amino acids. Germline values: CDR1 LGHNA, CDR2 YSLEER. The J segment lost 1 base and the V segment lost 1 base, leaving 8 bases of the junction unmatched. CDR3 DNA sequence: TGCGCCAGCAGCCAAGGAACCCTAACAGGGGGCACAGATACGCAGTATTTT. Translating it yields CASSQGTLTGGTDTQYF.

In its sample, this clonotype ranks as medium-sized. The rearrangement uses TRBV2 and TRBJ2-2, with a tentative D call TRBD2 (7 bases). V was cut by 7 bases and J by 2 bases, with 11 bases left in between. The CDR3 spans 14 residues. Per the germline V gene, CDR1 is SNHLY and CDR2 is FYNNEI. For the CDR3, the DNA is TGTGCCAGCAATGGCGGGGGCAACACCGGGGAGCTGTTTTTT. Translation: CASNGGGNTGELFF.

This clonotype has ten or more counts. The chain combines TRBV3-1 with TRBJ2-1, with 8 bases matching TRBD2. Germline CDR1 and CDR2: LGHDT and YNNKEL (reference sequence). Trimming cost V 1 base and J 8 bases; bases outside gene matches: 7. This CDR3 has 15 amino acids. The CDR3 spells CASSQGVTSVDEQFF. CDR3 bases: TGTGCCAGCAGCCAAGGTGTGACTAGCGTGGATGAGCAGTTCTTC.

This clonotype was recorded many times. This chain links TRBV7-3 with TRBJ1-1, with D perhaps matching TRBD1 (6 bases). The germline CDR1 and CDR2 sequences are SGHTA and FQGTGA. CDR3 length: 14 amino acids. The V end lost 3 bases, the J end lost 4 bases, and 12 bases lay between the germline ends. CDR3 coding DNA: TGTGCCAGCAGCTTTCGGGGGCCGATCACTGAAGCTTTCTTT. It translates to CASSFRGPITEAFF.

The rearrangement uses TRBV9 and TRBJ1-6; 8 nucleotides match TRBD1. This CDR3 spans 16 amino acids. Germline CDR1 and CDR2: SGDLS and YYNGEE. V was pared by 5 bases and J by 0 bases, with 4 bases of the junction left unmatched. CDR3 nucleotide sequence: TGTGCCAGCAGTCCGACAGGGGCCTCCTATAATTCACCCCTCCACTTT. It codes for CASSPTGASYNSPLHF.

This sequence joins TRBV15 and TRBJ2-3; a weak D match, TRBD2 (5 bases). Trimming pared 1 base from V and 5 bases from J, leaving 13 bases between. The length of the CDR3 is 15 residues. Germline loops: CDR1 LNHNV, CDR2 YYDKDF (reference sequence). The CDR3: CATSRVGSPGDTQYF. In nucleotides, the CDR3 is TGTGCCACCAGCAGAGTTGGGAGTCCTGGAGATACGCAGTATTTT.

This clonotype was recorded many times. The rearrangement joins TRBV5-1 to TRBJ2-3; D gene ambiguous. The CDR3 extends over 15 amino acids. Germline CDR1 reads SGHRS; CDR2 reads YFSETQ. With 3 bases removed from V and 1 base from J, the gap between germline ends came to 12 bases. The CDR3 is CASSSGQAGTDTQYF. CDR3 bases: TGCGCCAGCAGCTCCGGGCAGGCCGGCACAGATACGCAGTATTTT. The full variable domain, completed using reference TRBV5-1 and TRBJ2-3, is KAGVTQTPRYLIKTRGQQVTLSCSPISGHRSVSWYQQTPGQGLQFLFEYFSETQRNKGNFPGRFSGRQFSNSRSEMNVSTLELGDSALYLCASSSGQAGTDTQYFGPGTRLTVL.

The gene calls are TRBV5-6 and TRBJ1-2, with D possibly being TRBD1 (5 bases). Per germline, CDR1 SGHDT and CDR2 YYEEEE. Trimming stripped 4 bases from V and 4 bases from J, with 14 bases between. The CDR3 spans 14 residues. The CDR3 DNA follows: TGTGCCAGCAGCCCGGACACACAGTTCTATGGCTACACCTTC. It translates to CASSPDTQFYGYTF.

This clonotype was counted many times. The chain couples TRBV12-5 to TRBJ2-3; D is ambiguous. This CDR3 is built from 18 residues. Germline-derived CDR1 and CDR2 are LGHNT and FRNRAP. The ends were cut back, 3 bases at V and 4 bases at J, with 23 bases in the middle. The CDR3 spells CASGFLRSGPKQADTQYF. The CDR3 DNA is TGTGCTAGTGGTTTTCTTCGCTCTGGTCCGAAGCAGGCAGATACGCAGTATTTT.

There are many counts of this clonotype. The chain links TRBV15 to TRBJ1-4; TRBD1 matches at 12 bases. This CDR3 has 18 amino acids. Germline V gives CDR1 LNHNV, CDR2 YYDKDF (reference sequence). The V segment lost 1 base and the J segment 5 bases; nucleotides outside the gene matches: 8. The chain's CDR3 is CATSRVGTGGAINEKLFF. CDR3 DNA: TGTGCCACCAGCAGAGTCGGGACAGGGGGCGCAATCAATGAAAAACTGTTTTTT.

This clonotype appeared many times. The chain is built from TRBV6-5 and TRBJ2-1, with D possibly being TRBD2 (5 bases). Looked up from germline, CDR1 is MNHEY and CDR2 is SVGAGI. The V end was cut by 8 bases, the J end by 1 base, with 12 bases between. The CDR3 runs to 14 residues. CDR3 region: CASAGGLSYNEQFF. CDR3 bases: TGTGCCAGCGCAGGCGGGCTTTCCTACAATGAGCAGTTCTTC.

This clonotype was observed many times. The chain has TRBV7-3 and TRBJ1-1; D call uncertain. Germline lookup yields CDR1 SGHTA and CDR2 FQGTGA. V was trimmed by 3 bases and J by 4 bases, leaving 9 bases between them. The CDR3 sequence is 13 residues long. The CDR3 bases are TGTGCCAGCAGCTTCATGGGTGGCACTGAAGCTTTCTTT. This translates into CASSFMGGTEAFF.

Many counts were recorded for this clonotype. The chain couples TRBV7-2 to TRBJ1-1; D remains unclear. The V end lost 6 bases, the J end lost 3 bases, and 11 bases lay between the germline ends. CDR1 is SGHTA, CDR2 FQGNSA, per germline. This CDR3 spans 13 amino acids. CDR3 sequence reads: CASSNNRDTEAFF. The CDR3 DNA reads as TGTGCCAGCAGTAATAACCGGGACACTGAAGCTTTCTTT.

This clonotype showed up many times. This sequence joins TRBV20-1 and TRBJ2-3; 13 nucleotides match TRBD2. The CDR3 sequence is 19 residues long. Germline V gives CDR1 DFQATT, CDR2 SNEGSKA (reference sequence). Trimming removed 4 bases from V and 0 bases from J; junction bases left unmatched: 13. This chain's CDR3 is CSANPGGTSGAWSTDTQYF. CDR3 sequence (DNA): TGCAGTGCTAACCCAGGAGGGACTAGCGGGGCTTGGAGCACAGATACGCAGTATTTT.

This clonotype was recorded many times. CDR3 in DNA: TGTGCCAGCAGTGCGGGACTAGCGGGGGGGAAATGGGGCACAGATACGCAGTATTTT. Amino acid sequence: CASSAGLAGGKWGTDTQYF. V usage is TRBV28 and J usage is TRBJ2-3, with 16 bases matching TRBD2. CDR3 length: 19 residues. Germline-derived CDR1 and CDR2 are MDHEN and SYDVKM. The ends lost 5 bases at V and 1 base at J; junction bases unmatched: 9.

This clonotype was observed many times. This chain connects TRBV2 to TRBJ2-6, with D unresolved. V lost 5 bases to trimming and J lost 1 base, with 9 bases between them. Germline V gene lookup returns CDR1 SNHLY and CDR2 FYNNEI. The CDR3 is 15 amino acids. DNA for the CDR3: TGTGCCAGCAGTCGCCTTCTGTCTGGGGCCAACGTCCTGACTTTC. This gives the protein CASSRLLSGANVLTF.

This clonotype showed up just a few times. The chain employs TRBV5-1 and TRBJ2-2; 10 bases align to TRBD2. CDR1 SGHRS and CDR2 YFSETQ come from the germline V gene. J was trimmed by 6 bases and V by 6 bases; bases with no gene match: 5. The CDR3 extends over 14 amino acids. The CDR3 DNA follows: TGCGCCAGCACGAGCGGGGGGGAGTCCGGGGAGCTGTTTTTT. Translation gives CASTSGGESGELFF.

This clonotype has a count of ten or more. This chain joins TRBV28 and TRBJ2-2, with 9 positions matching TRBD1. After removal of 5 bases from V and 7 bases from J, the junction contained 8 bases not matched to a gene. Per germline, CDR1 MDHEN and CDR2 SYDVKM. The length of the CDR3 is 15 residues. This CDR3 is CASSPNRGLSGELFF. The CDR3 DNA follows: TGTGCCAGCAGTCCAAACAGGGGGCTCAGCGGGGAGCTGTTTTTT.

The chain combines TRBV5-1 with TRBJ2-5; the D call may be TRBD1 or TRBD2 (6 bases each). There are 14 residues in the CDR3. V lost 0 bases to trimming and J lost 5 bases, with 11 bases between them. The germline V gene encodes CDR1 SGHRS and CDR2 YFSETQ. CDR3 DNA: TGCGCCAGCAGCTTGGAGTGGGGGGCGGAGACCCAGTACTTC. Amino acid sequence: CASSLEWGAETQYF. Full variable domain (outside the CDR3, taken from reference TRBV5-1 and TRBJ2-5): KAGVTQTPRYLIKTRGQQVTLSCSPISGHRSVSWYQQTPGQGLQFLFEYFSETQRNKGNFPGRFSGRQFSNSRSEMNVSTLELGDSALYLCASSLEWGAETQYFGPGTRLLVL.